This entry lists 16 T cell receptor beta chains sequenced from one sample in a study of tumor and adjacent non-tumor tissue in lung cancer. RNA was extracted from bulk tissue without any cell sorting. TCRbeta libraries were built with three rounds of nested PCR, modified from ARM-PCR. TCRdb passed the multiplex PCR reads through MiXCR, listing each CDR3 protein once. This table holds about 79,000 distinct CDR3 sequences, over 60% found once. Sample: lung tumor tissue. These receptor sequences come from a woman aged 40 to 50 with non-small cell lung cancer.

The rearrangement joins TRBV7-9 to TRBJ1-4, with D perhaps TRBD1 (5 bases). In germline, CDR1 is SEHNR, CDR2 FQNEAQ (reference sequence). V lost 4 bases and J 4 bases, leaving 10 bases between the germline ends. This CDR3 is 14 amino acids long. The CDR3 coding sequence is TGTGCCAGCAGCTCGACAGTTGATAATGAAAAACTGTTTTTT. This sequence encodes CASSSTVDNEKLFF.

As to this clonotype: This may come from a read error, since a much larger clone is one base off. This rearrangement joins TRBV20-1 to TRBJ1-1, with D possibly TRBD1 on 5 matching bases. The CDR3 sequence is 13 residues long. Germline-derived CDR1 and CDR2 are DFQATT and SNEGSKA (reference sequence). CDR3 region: CSAQTVKDTETFF. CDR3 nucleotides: TGCAGTGCGCAGACGGTAAAGGACACTGAAACTTTCTTT.

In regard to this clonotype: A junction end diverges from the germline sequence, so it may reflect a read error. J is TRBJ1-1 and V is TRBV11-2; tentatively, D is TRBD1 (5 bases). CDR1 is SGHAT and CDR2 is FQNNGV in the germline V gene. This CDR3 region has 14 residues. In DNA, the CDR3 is TGTGCCAACAGCTTAGGCGGGCGGGGCTGGGGGACTTTCTTT. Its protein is CANSLGGRGWGTFF.

The CDR3 bases are TGCGCCAGCAGCCAAGCTCCTGAAGACAGGGGACCGTATGGCTACACCTTC. As protein: CASSQAPEDRGPYGYTF. The chain carries TRBV4-1 and TRBJ1-2, with 8 bases identical to TRBD1. The CDR3 is 17 residues long. Trimming took 1 base from V and 5 from J; bases not matched to a gene: 12. The germline V gene has CDR1 MGHRA and CDR2 YSYEKL.

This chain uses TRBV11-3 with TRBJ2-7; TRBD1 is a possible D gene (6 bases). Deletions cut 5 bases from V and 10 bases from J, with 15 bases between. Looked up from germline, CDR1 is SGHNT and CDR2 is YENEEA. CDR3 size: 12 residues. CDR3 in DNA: TGTGCCAGCAGCCCTACAGGGTTCTACCAGTACTTC. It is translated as CASSPTGFYQYF.

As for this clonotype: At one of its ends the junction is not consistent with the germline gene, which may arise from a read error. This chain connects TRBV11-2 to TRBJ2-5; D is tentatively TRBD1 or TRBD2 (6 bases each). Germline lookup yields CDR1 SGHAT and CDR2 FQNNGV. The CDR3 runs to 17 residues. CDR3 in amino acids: CASSAPPEGGTGVTQYF. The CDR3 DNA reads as TGTGCTAGCAGCGCCCCACCGGAAGGGGGTACGGGAGTGACCCAGTACTTC.

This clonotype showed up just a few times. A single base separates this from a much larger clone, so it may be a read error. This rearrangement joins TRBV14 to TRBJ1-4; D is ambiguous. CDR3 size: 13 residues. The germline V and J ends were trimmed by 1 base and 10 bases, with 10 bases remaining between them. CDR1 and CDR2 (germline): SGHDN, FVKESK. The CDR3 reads CASSQVRIGKLFF. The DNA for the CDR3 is TGTGCCAGCAGCCAAGTCCGGATAGGAAAACTGTTTTTT.

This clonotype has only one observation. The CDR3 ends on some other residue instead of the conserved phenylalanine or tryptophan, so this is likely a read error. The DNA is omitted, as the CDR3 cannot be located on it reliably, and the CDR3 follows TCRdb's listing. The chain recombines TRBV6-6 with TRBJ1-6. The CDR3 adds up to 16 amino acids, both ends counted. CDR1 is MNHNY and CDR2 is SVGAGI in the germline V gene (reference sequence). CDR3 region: CASSYGNRGNNSPFHY.

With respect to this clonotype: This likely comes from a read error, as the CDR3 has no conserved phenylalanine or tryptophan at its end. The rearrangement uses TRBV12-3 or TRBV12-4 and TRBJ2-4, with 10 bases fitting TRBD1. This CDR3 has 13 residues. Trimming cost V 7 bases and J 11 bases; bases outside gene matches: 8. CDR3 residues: CASNKGQGRVQYL. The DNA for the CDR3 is TGTGCCAGCAATAAGGGACAGGGGAGGGTTCAGTACTTA.

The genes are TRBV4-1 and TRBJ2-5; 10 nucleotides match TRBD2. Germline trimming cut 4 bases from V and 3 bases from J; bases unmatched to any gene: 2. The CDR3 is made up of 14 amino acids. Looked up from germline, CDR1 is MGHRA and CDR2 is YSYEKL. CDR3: CASSPGTSEETQYF. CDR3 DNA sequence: TGCGCCAGCAGCCCAGGGACTAGCGAAGAGACCCAGTACTTC.

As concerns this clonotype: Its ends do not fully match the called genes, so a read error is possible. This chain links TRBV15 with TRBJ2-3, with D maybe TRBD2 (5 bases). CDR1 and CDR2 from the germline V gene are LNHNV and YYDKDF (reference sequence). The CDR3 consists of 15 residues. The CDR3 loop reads CASSRELGGTDTQYF. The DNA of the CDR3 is TGTGCCAGCAGCAGAGAACTCGGGGGCACAGATACGCAGTATTTT.

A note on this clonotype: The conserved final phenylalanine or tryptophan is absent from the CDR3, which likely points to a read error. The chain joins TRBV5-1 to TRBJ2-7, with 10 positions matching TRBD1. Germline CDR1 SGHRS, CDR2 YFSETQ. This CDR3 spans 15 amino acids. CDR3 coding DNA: TGCGCCAACAGCCCGGAATTGGGACAGGGGCGGAAGCAGTACCTC. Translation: CANSPELGQGRKQYL.

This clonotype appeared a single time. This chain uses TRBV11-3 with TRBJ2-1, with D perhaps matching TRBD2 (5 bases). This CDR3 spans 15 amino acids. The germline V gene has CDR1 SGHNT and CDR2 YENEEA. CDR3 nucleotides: TGTCCCAACGGCTCCCGCCCCGGGGAGTACAATGAGCAGTTCTTC. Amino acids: CPNGSRPGEYNEQFF.

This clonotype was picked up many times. The CDR3 loop is CASSQGQGRSNQPQHF. In nucleotides, the CDR3 is TGTGCCAGCAGCCAGGGACAGGGAAGGAGCAATCAGCCCCAGCATTTT. The rearrangement links TRBV12-3 or TRBV12-4 to TRBJ1-5, with TRBD1 matching 9 bases. The CDR3 extends over 16 amino acids. V lost 6 bases and J lost 1; bases outside the gene matches: 7.

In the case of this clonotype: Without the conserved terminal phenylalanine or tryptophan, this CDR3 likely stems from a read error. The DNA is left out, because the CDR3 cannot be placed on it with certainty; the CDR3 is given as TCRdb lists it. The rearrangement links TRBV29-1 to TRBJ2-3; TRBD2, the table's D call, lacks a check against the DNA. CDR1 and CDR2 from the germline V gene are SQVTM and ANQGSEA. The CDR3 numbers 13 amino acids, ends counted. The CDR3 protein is CSVRGTHTDTKYL.

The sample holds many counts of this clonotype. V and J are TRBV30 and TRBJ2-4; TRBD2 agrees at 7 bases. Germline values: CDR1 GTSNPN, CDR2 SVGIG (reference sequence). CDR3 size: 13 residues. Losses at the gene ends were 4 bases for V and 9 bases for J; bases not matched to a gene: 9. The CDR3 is CAWTAGVIGIQYF. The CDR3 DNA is TGTGCCTGGACGGCGGGAGTTATCGGCATTCAGTACTTC.